This T cell receptor (beta chain) stems from a study of response to subunit inactivated influenza vaccine. Findings and limits, study-wide: A suggestion made by the authors is that each seasonal influenza vaccination recruits few new T cells.

TCRdb re-called the RT-PCR reads with MiXCR, one entry per CDR3 protein. Of approximately 530,000 distinct CDR3 sequences listed, 10% to 15% are singletons. V was pared by 5 bases and J by 5 bases, with 15 bases between. The CDR3 sequence is 14 residues long. Germline V gives CDR1 SGHTA, CDR2 FQGNSA. To note about this clonotype: What it binds is unknown.

The sample was PBMCs from blood, taken more than 35 days after vaccination. This sequence was found in a man between 50 and 59 years old who received an inactivated influenza vaccine. V usage is TRBV7-2 and J usage is TRBJ2-5; D is uncertain. The DNA of the CDR3 is TGTGCCAGCAGCCAATCGTCGGGTTCTGAGACCCAGTACTTC. Translating it yields CASSQSSGSETQYF.